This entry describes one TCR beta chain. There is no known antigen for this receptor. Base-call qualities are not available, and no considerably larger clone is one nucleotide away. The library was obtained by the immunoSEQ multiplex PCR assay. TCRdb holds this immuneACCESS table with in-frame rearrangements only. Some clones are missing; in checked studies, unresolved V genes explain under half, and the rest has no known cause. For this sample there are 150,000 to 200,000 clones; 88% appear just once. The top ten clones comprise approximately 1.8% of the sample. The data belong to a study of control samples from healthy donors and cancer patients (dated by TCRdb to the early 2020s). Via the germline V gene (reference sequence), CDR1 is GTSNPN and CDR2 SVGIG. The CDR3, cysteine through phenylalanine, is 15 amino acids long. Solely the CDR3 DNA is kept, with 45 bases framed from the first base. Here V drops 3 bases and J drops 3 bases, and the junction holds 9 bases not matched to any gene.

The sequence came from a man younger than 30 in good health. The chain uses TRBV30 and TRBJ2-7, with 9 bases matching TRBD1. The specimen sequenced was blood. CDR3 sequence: CAWRITGGSVYEQYF. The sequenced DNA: TGTGCCTGGAGAATTACAGGGGGCTCAGTCTACGAGCAGTACTTC.